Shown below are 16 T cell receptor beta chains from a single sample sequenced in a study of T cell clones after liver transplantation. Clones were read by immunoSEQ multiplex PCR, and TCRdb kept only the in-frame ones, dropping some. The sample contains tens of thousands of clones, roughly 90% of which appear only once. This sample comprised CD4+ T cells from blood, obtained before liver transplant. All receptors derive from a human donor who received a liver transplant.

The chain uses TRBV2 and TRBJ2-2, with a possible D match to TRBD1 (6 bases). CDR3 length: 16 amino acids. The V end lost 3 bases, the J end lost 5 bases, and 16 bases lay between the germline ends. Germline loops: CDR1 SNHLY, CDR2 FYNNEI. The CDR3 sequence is CASSDWDTGSTGELFF. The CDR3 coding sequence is TGTGCCAGCAGTGACTGGGACACGGGATCGACCGGGGAGCTGTTTTTT.

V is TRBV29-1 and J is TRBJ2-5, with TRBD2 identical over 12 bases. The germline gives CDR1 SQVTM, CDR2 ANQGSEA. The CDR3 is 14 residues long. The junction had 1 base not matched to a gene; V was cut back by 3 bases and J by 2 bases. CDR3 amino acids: CSVEGLAGQETQYF. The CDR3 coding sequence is TGCAGCGTTGAGGGACTAGCGGGTCAAGAGACCCAGTACTTC.

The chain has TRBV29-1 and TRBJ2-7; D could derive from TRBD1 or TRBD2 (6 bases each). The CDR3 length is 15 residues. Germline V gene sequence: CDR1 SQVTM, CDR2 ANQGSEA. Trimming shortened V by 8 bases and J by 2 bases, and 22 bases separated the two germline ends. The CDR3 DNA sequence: TGCAGCACCTCCGAGGGGGGAGGTCCCCCCTACGAGCAGTACTTC. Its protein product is CSTSEGGGPPYEQYF.

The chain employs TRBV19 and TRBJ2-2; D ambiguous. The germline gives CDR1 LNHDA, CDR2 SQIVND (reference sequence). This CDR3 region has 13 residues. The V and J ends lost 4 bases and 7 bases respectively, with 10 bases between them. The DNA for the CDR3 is TGTGCCAGTAGTAGCATCGCTGGCGGGGAGCTGTTTTTT. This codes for CASSSIAGGELFF. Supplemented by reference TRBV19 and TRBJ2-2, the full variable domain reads DGGITQSPKYLFRKEGQNVTLSCEQNLNHDAMYWYRQDPGQGLRLIYYSQIVNDFQKGDIAEGYSVSREKKESFPLTVTSAQKNPTAFYLCASSSIAGGELFFGEGSRLTVL.

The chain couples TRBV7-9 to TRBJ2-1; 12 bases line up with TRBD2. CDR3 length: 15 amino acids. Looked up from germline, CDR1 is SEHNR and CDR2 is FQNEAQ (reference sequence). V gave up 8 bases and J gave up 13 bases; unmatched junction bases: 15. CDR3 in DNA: TGTGCCAGCCACCAGCTGGCACTAGCGGGAGGACCCCAGTTCTTC. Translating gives CASHQLALAGGPQFF.

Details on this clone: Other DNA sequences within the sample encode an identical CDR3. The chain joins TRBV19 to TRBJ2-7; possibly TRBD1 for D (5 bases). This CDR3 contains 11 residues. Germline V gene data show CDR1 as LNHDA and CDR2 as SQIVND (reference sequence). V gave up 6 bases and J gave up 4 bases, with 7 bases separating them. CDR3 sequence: CASSQGYEQYF. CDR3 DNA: TGTGCCAGTAGCCAGGGATACGAGCAGTACTTC.

In nucleotides, the CDR3 is TGCGCCAGCAGCTTGGAACCCACTAGCGTGATCAGACTAGACAATGAGCAGTTCTTC. Translating gives CASSLEPTSVIRLDNEQFF. The rearrangement links TRBV5-1 to TRBJ2-1; 7 positions match TRBD2. The CDR3 covers 19 residues. Germline values: CDR1 SGHRS, CDR2 YFSETQ. Germline trimming cut 0 bases from V and 5 bases from J; bases unmatched to any gene: 17.

CDR3 residues: CASSIELASPHEQFF. The CDR3 DNA reads as TGTGCCAGTAGTATAGAGCTAGCAAGCCCCCATGAGCAGTTCTTC. V and J are TRBV19 and TRBJ2-1, with D perhaps TRBD2 (5 bases). The V end was cut by 0 bases, the J end by 8 bases, with 14 bases between. CDR3 length: 15 amino acids. Germline CDR1 is LNHDA and CDR2 is SQIVND (reference sequence).

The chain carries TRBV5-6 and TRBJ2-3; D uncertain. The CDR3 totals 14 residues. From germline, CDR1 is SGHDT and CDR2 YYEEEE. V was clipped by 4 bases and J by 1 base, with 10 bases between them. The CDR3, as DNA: TGTGCCAGCAGCCCCGGGCCCGGCACAGATACGCAGTATTTT. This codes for CASSPGPGTDTQYF. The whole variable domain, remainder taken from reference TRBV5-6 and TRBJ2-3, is DAGVTQSPTHLIKTRGQQVTLRCSPKSGHDTVSWYQQALGQGPQFIFQYYEEEERQRGNFPDRFSGHQFPNYSSELNVNALLLGDSALYLCASSPGPGTDTQYFGPGTRLTVL.

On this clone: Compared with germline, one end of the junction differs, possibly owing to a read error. The CDR3 coding sequence is TGTGCCAGCAGTTTATACCAAGTGGGAGGCGGGGTTTTT. Translation: CASSLYQVGGGVF. The V call is TRBV28, the J call TRBJ2-2; possible D gene TRBD2, 6 bases. CDR1 and CDR2 (germline): MDHEN, SYDVKM. The CDR3 is 13 residues long. The full variable domain, its missing parts supplied by reference TRBV28 and TRBJ2-2, is DVKVTQSSRYLVKRTGEKVFLECVQDMDHENMFWYRQDPGLGLRLIYFSYDVKMKEKGDIPEGYSVSREKKERFSLILESASTNQTSMYLCASSLYQVGGGVFGEGSRLTVL.

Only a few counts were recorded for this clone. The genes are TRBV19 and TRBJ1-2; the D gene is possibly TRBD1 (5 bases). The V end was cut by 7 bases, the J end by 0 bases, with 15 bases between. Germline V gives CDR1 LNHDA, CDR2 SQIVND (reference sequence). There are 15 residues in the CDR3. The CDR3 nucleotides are TGTGCCAGTACCGATCGGGAGGGACCTAACTATGGCTACACCTTC. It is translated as CASTDREGPNYGYTF.

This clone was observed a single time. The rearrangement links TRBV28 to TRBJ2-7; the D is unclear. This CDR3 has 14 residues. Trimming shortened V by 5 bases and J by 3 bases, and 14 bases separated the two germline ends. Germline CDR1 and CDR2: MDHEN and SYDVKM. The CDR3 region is CASSKGLMSYEQYF. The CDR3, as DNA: TGTGCCAGCAGTAAGGGTTTAATGAGCTACGAGCAGTACTTC.

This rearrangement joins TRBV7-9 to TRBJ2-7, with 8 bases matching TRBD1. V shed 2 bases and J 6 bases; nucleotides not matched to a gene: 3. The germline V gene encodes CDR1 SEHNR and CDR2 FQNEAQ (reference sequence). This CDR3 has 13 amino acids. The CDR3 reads CASSLQGATEQYF. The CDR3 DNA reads TGTGCCAGCAGCTTACAGGGGGCTACCGAGCAGTACTTC.

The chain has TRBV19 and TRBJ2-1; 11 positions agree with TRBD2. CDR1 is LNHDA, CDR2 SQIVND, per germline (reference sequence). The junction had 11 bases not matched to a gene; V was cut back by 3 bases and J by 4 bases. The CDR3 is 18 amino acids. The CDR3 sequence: CASSMYRLAGNKYNEQFF. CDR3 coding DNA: TGTGCCAGTAGTATGTATAGACTAGCGGGGAACAAGTACAATGAGCAGTTCTTC.

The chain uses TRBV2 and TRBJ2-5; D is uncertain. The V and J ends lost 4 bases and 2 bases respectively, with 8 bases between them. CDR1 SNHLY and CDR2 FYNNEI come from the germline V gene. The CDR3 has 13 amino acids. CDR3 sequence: CASSGQLQETQYF. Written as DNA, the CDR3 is TGTGCCAGCAGTGGTCAGCTACAAGAGACCCAGTACTTC.

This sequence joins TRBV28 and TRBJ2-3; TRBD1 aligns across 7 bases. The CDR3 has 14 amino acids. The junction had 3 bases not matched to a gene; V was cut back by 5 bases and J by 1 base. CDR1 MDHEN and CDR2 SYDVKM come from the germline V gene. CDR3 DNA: TGTGCCAGCAGTACCACAGGGGGCACAGATACGCAGTATTTT. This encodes CASSTTGGTDTQYF.